This T cell receptor beta chain emerged from a study of blood T cells in healthy people across ages. Germline values: CDR1 KGHDR, CDR2 SFDVKD. The CDR3 is made up of 17 amino acids. V was trimmed by 2 bases and J by 0 bases, leaving 16 bases between them. PCR was performed a second time for about 6 to 12 cycles using a sample-barcoded 5' primer and a J-beta primer mix. TCRdb recomputed calls from the 5' RACE reads with MiXCR, one row per CDR3 protein. The top ten hold roughly 31% of the sample, which has about 680,000 distinct CDR3 sequences, roughly 49% seen once. Source material: blood. This chain links TRBV24-1 with TRBJ2-7, with D perhaps matching TRBD1 or TRBD2 (5 bases each). The receptor comes from an older woman in good health. In DNA, the CDR3 is TGTGCCACCAGTGATTCGCGAGGGCAGGGACGCTCCTACGAGCAGTACTTC. Protein: CATSDSRGQGRSYEQYF.